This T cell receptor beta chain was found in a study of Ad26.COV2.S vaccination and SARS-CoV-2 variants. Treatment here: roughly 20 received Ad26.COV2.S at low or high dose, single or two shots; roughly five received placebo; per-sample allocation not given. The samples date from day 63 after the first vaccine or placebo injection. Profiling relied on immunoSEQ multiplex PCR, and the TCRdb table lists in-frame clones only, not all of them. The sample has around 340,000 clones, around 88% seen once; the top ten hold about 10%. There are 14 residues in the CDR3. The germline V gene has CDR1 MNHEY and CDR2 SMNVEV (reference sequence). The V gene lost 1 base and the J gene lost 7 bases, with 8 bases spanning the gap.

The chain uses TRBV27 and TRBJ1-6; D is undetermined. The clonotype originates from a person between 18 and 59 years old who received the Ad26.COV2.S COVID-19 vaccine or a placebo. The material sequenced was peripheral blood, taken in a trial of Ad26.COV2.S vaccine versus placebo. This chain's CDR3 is CASSLLDRNSPLHF. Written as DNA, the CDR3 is TGTGCCAGCAGTTTATTGGACCGCAATTCACCCCTCCACTTT.